This TCR beta chain was profiled in a study of cytomegalovirus exposure and HLA in healthy donors. Study-level information: The same platform was used for the 120 or so validation repertoires as for the roughly 730 first-cohort repertoires, as reported in a later analysis.

The CDR3 has 15 amino acids. The germline gives CDR1 KGHSH, CDR2 LQKENI. V shed 2 bases, J shed 0 bases, and the junction held 2 bases outside the gene matches. It was the approximately 130-subject validation cohort, separate from the roughly 700-subject first cohort, to which the donors belonged. The sample holds a few counts of this clone. The method was immunoSEQ multiplex PCR; TCRdb's version includes in-frame clones alone and lacks a portion of them. Here the sample spans 150,000 to 200,000 clones, 81% being singletons. The sample taken for sequencing was PBMCs. The chain employs TRBV18 and TRBJ1-1; 8 bases are shared with TRBD1. This sequence originates from a young woman in good health and CMV-seronegative. CDR3 in amino acids: CASSPGTGVNTEAFF. The DNA of the CDR3 is TGTGCCAGCTCACCAGGGACAGGTGTGAACACTGAAGCTTTCTTT.